This TCR beta chain was found in a study of T cell responses to AZD1222 COVID-19 vaccine. General study findings and limits: After two AZD1222 doses, spike-specific TCR breadth and depth rose versus day 0. Nearly half of spike-specific TCRs reportedly go after variant regions that carry no mutations.

This clone was detected only once. Its cognate antigen is unknown. Profiling relied on immunoSEQ multiplex PCR, and the TCRdb table lists in-frame clones only, not all of them. The sample carries 200,000 to 300,000 clones, approximately 93% recorded once. Losses at the gene ends were 2 bases for V and 6 bases for J; bases not matched to a gene: 3. Germline CDR1 is KGHSH and CDR2 is LQKENI. The CDR3 loop spans 15 amino acids. This specimen consisted of peripheral blood, obtained on day 0 of AZD1222 vaccination. This clonotype was obtained from an adult in good health. The genes are TRBV18 and TRBJ1-6; 8 bases are a match to TRBD1. CDR3 nucleotides: TGTGCCAGCTCACCAGGACAGGGCGCTAATTCACCCCTCCACTTT. This translates into CASSPGQGANSPLHF.